This TCR beta chain was identified in a study of blood T cell repertoires in COVID-19. Across the whole study: Donors in the United States, Italy and Spain gave samples during acute or convalescent COVID-19. The cDNA or gDNA used as material had been derived from T cells, B-cell-depleted T cells, or PBMCs.

Study processing details: From reference gene primer amplification, estimates of nucleated cell counts were derived. Data came from immunoSEQ multiplex PCR; TCRdb stores just in-frame clones and leaves some out. That table gives V, J and clone size, and the DNA gave D and trimming. The sample consists of around 56,000 clones, 89% of them appearing once. This CDR3 contains 15 residues. V lost 6 bases and J lost 2, with 14 bases in between. CDR1 KGHSH and CDR2 LQKENI come from the germline V gene. The sequence was obtained from a human donor in a cohort sampled during active COVID-19. The chain combines TRBV18 with TRBJ2-1; D is possibly TRBD2 (6 bases). Sequenced material: peripheral blood. The CDR3: CASSRPGLTYNEQFF. The CDR3 DNA sequence: TGTGCCAGCTCTCGTCCGGGACTCACCTACAATGAGCAGTTCTTC. Variable domain in full (rest from reference TRBV18 and TRBJ2-1): NAGVMQNPRHLVRRRGQEARLRCSPMKGHSHVYWYRQLPEEGLKFMVYLQKENIIDESGMPKERFSAEFPKEGPSILRIQQVVRGDSAAYFCASSRPGLTYNEQFFGPGTRLTVL.